The 32 T cell receptor beta chains given below trace back to one sample, sequenced in a study of Ad26.COV2.S vaccination and SARS-CoV-2 variants. Treatment in this sample: around 19 received Ad26.COV2.S at low or high dose, single or two shots; a few received placebo; per-sample allocation not given. The investigators took samples on day 63 after the first vaccine or placebo injection. The method was immunoSEQ multiplex PCR; TCRdb's version includes in-frame clones alone and lacks a portion of them. Of around 380,000 clones listed, roughly nine tenths were seen once; the top ten hold 3.5%. This specimen consisted of peripheral blood, obtained in a trial of Ad26.COV2.S vaccine versus placebo. These receptors were collected from a person aged 18-65 years who received the Ad26.COV2.S COVID-19 vaccine or a placebo.

This chain links TRBV6-2 or TRBV6-3 with TRBJ1-2; 8 positions match TRBD1. Per the germline V gene, CDR1 is MNHEY and CDR2 is SVGEGT. V lost 4 bases and J lost 5; bases outside the gene matches: 9. This CDR3 is 15 amino acids long. The CDR3 loop is CASSSGDGQGYGYTF. CDR3 nucleotide sequence: TGTGCCAGCAGTTCCGGAGACGGACAGGGATATGGCTACACCTTC.

The CDR3 DNA sequence: TGCGCCAGCAGTGAGTCGAAGGGGAATACCTACAATGAGCAGTTCTTC. Protein sequence: CASSESKGNTYNEQFF. V usage is TRBV10-1 and J usage is TRBJ2-1, with a tentative D call TRBD1 (5 bases). Germline V gene lookup returns CDR1 WNHNN and CDR2 SYGVQD (reference sequence). The CDR3 contains 16 residues. The V end lost 0 bases, the J end lost 2 bases, and 11 bases lay between the germline ends.

The chain employs TRBV6-5 and TRBJ1-1; possibly TRBD1 for D (6 bases). CDR3 length: 15 residues. V was trimmed by 2 bases and J by 5 bases, leaving 15 bases between them. CDR1 and CDR2 (germline): MNHEY, SVGAGI. The CDR3 reads CASSYAGVGLTEAFF. The CDR3 DNA sequence: TGTGCCAGCAGTTACGCAGGGGTTGGTTTGACTGAAGCTTTCTTT.

The table lists this clone with a count of one. The chain couples TRBV2 to TRBJ2-7, with D possibly matching TRBD2 (5 bases). CDR1 SNHLY and CDR2 FYNNEI come from the germline V gene. CDR3 length: 14 residues. Deletions cut 8 bases from V and 1 base from J, with 15 bases between. The CDR3 nucleotides are TGTGCCAGCGCCGACTATAGCAAATCCTACGAGCAGTACTTC. Translated: CASADYSKSYEQYF.

V is TRBV5-8 and J is TRBJ2-2; 8 nucleotides agree with TRBD1. Per the germline V gene, CDR1 is SGHTS and CDR2 is YDEGEE. There are 19 residues in the CDR3. V was pared by 3 bases and J by 0 bases, with 13 bases of the junction left unmatched. The CDR3: CASSSLLGTGFTNTGELFF. Here the CDR3 DNA reads TGTGCCAGCAGCTCCCTTCTCGGGACAGGATTTACGAACACCGGGGAGCTGTTTTTT.

This clone was seen a few times. The chain combines TRBV7-2 with TRBJ1-5; D uncertain. Germline lookup yields CDR1 SGHTA and CDR2 FQGNSA. The CDR3 totals 14 residues. Trimming stripped 5 bases from V and 2 bases from J, with 10 bases between. The CDR3 DNA reads TGTGCCAGCAGCCCTCACATGGGCAATCAGCCCCAGCATTTT. This translates into CASSPHMGNQPQHF.

The chain joins TRBV14 to TRBJ2-3; 7 bases align to TRBD2. The CDR3 is 17 amino acids. Germline V gene data show CDR1 as SGHDN and CDR2 as FVKESK. V was pared by 2 bases and J by 0 bases, with 8 bases of the junction left unmatched. CDR3 nucleotide sequence: TGTGCCAGCAGCCAAAGAGGACGGCGGGGGAGCACAGATACGCAGTATTTT. It yields the protein CASSQRGRRGSTDTQYF.

The chain joins TRBV9 to TRBJ2-5; 10 bases are shared with TRBD2. Per the germline V gene, CDR1 is SGDLS and CDR2 is YYNGEE. V was pared by 0 bases and J by 0 bases, with 5 bases of the junction left unmatched. The CDR3 is 17 amino acids. The CDR3 DNA is TGTGCCAGCAGCGTAGCACTAGCGGGGCCGTACCAAGAGACCCAGTACTTC. Its translation: CASSVALAGPYQETQYF.

The gene calls are TRBV5-4 and TRBJ1-1; D is unclear. The CDR3 extends over 13 amino acids. Germline CDR1 reads SGHNT; CDR2 reads YYREEE (reference sequence). Trimming stripped 5 bases from V and 0 bases from J, with 8 bases between. The CDR3 protein is CASRQSMNTEAFF. Written as DNA, the CDR3 is TGTGCCAGCAGGCAGAGCATGAACACTGAAGCTTTCTTT.

V usage is TRBV19 and J usage is TRBJ2-7; 7 bases line up with TRBD1. V gave up 4 bases and J gave up 6 bases; unmatched junction bases: 12. Per the germline V gene, CDR1 is LNHDA and CDR2 is SQIVND (reference sequence). This CDR3 has 15 amino acids. The CDR3 DNA is TGTGCCAGTAGTACCGGACAGGCCGGTACCCTCGAGCAGTACTTC. Its protein is CASSTGQAGTLEQYF.

The DNA for the CDR3 is TGCGCCAGCAGCCAAGATCTGACTAGCGGGGGGGCCGGCGGGGAGCTGTTTTTT. Translated: CASSQDLTSGGAGGELFF. The chain uses TRBV4-1 and TRBJ2-2, with TRBD2 matching over 14 bases. After removal of 0 bases from V and 7 bases from J, the junction contained 7 bases not matched to a gene. The germline V gene has CDR1 MGHRA and CDR2 YSYEKL. CDR3 length: 18 amino acids.

The gene calls are TRBV6-4 and TRBJ1-1; 8 bases are shared with TRBD1. Germline V lookup: CDR1 MRHNA, CDR2 SNTAGT. The ends lost 0 bases at V and 5 bases at J; junction bases unmatched: 8. The CDR3 runs to 16 residues. The CDR3 bases are TGTGCCAGCAGTGACTCGGCAGGGGGCGCGGGGACTGAAGCTTTCTTT. Translated, it gives CASSDSAGGAGTEAFF.

As regards this clone: An end of the junction differs from the germline gene, which may be a read error. The chain combines TRBV7-2 with TRBJ1-2; 9 bases map to TRBD1. CDR3 length: 15 residues. CDR1 is SGHTA, CDR2 FQGNSA, per germline. DNA of the CDR3: TGTGCCGGCAGCTTAGTGGACAGGGGAAACTATGGCTACACCTTC. It is translated as CAGSLVDRGNYGYTF.

The chain links TRBV5-1 to TRBJ1-6; 7 bases match TRBD1. This CDR3 region has 17 residues. Trimming removed 4 bases from V and 4 bases from J; junction bases left unmatched: 11. CDR1 is SGHRS and CDR2 is YFSETQ in the germline V gene. CDR3 coding DNA: TGCGCCAGCAGCCTGACAGGGCAATGGGAGTATAATTCACCCCTCCACTTT. It codes for CASSLTGQWEYNSPLHF. Variable domain in full (rest from reference TRBV5-1 and TRBJ1-6): KAGVTQTPRYLIKTRGQQVTLSCSPISGHRSVSWYQQTPGQGLQFLFEYFSETQRNKGNFPGRFSGRQFSNSRSEMNVSTLELGDSALYLCASSLTGQWEYNSPLHFGNGTRLTVT.

The chain couples TRBV6-4 to TRBJ2-7; TRBD2 aligns across 16 bases. The CDR3 loop spans 16 amino acids. The germline V gene encodes CDR1 MRHNA and CDR2 SNTAGT. The junction had 2 bases not matched to a gene; V was cut back by 3 bases and J by 3 bases. CDR3 sequence (DNA): TGTGCCAGCAGTGAGGGGACTAGCGGGGGGGACTACGAGCAGTACTTC. This sequence encodes CASSEGTSGGDYEQYF.

The chain couples TRBV28 to TRBJ2-7; possible D gene TRBD2, 6 bases. Germline V lookup: CDR1 MDHEN, CDR2 SYDVKM. The CDR3 covers 14 residues. V was shortened by 2 bases and J by 4 bases, with 12 bases between the two germline ends. The CDR3 loop reads CASSLVRLAYEQYF. The CDR3 bases are TGTGCCAGCAGTTTAGTTCGGCTAGCGTACGAGCAGTACTTC.

The chain links TRBV6-4 to TRBJ2-1; perhaps TRBD1 as D (6 bases). The CDR3 covers 15 residues. The V gene lost 4 bases and the J gene lost 3 bases, with 13 bases spanning the gap. Per the germline V gene, CDR1 is MRHNA and CDR2 is SNTAGT. DNA of the CDR3: TGTGCCAGCAGTGCATCAGGGGTCAACTACAATGAGCAGTTCTTC. Protein: CASSASGVNYNEQFF.

The V and J genes are TRBV5-1 and TRBJ1-2; TRBD1 might be the D (5 bases). The CDR3 is 13 residues long. The germline V gene encodes CDR1 SGHRS and CDR2 YFSETQ. Trimming left V 4 bases short and J 6 bases short, with 13 bases between. The CDR3 nucleotides read TGCGCCAGCAGCCGTGGCAGGGAGGATGGCTACACCTTC. Residues: CASSRGREDGYTF.

This clone has only a few counts. The chain uses TRBV5-1 and TRBJ2-2; D is unclear. The CDR3 loop spans 12 amino acids. Germline lookup yields CDR1 SGHRS and CDR2 YFSETQ. V lost 5 bases and J 2 bases, leaving 4 bases between the germline ends. CDR3 in DNA: TGCGCCAGCAGATATAACACCGGGGAGCTGTTTTTT. It encodes CASRYNTGELFF.

The chain recombines TRBV3-1 (or the pseudogene TRBV3-2) with TRBJ1-2, with 7 bases that match TRBD1. With 4 bases clipped from V and 8 bases from J, the junction kept 4 bases outside the gene matches. The CDR3 runs 12 residues. Germline CDR1 LGHDT, CDR2 YNNKEL (reference sequence). The CDR3 nucleotides are TGTGCCAGCAGCCGACAGGGAGGCGGCTACACCTTC. Translated, it gives CASSRQGGGYTF.

V and J are TRBV6-6 and TRBJ1-6, with D possibly matching TRBD1 (6 bases). V lost 2 bases to trimming and J lost 8 bases, with 10 bases between them. CDR1 is MNHNY and CDR2 is SVGAGI in the germline V gene (reference sequence). This CDR3 contains 14 residues. CDR3 amino acids: CASSYAGDHSPLHF. DNA of the CDR3: TGTGCCAGCAGTTACGCAGGGGATCATTCACCCCTCCACTTT.

This rearrangement joins TRBV4-3 to TRBJ1-2; TRBD1 is a possible D gene (6 bases). This CDR3 region has 12 residues. With 7 bases removed from V and 2 bases from J, the gap between germline ends came to 8 bases. Looked up from germline, CDR1 is LGHNA and CDR2 is YSLEER. The CDR3: CASKGGNYGYTF. The CDR3 DNA reads TGCGCCAGCAAAGGGGGGAACTATGGCTACACCTTC.

This sequence joins TRBV5-8 and TRBJ2-2; D not resolved. CDR1 is SGHTS and CDR2 is YDEGEE in the germline V gene. The CDR3 length is 18 residues. V was clipped by 4 bases and J by 3 bases, with 22 bases between them. CDR3: CASSTLLDRSGDTGELFF. CDR3 sequence (DNA): TGTGCCAGCAGCACCCTGTTGGACCGAAGTGGTGACACCGGGGAGCTGTTTTTT.

The rearrangement joins TRBV4-3 to TRBJ2-7; 7 bases agree with TRBD2. The CDR3 has 17 amino acids. CDR1 LGHNA and CDR2 YSLEER come from the germline V gene. Trimming at V came to 0 bases and at J to 1 base, leaving 9 bases not matched to a gene. The CDR3: CASSQDRSGEWSYEQYF. The CDR3 DNA follows: TGCGCCAGCAGCCAAGATAGGAGCGGGGAATGGTCCTACGAGCAGTACTTC.

J is TRBJ1-2 and V is TRBV5-1, with unresolved D. CDR1 is SGHRS, CDR2 YFSETQ, per germline. CDR3 length equals 13 residues. Trimming cost V 1 base and J 4 bases, with 8 bases left between them. The chain's CDR3 is CASSLTEGYGYTF. The CDR3 coding sequence is TGCGCCAGCAGCTTGACGGAAGGCTATGGCTACACCTTC.

This clone showed up just a few times. This chain connects TRBV5-1 to TRBJ1-1; no clear D gene. CDR1 is SGHRS, CDR2 YFSETQ, per germline. The CDR3 is 14 amino acids. V lost 2 bases and J lost 1, with 9 bases in between. CDR3 sequence reads: CASSFGSSNTEAFF. The CDR3 region has the DNA TGCGCCAGCAGCTTCGGGTCCTCGAACACTGAAGCTTTCTTT.

The chain combines TRBV5-4 with TRBJ2-7; 9 bases are a match to TRBD2. This CDR3 contains 15 residues. The junction had 8 bases not matched to a gene; V was cut back by 4 bases and J by 3 bases. CDR1 SGHNT and CDR2 YYREEE come from the germline V gene (reference sequence). The CDR3 region has the DNA TGTGCCAGCAGCCAAGTGGCTAGCGGGGACTACGAGCAGTACTTC. Protein sequence: CASSQVASGDYEQYF.

V usage is TRBV5-8 and J usage is TRBJ2-1; D may be TRBD2 (5 bases). CDR1 is SGHTS and CDR2 is YDEGEE in the germline V gene. The CDR3 has 15 amino acids. Trimming left V 3 bases short and J 0 bases short, with 10 bases between. The CDR3 protein is CASSWTYSSYNEQFF. CDR3 bases: TGTGCCAGCAGCTGGACTTATAGCTCCTACAATGAGCAGTTCTTC.

V usage is TRBV9 and J usage is TRBJ1-2; no firm D call. Trimming cost V 4 bases and J 0 bases, with 7 bases left between them. The germline CDR1 and CDR2 sequences are SGDLS and YYNGEE. CDR3 length: 13 residues. The CDR3 coding sequence is TGTGCCAGCAGCCCAGTCTCTAACTATGGCTACACCTTC. It yields the protein CASSPVSNYGYTF.

The chain couples TRBV7-9 to TRBJ1-2, with TRBD1 identical over 8 bases. Trimming cost V 2 bases and J 4 bases; bases outside gene matches: 12. The CDR3 runs to 17 residues. Looked up from germline, CDR1 is SEHNR and CDR2 is FQNEAQ (reference sequence). The chain's CDR3 is CASSLPGQDVKAYGYTF. In DNA, the CDR3 is TGTGCCAGCAGCTTACCGGGACAGGACGTTAAAGCCTATGGCTACACCTTC.

This chain joins TRBV6-6 and TRBJ1-6; D may be TRBD1 (6 bases). The CDR3 sequence is 16 residues long. Germline values: CDR1 MNHNY, CDR2 SVGAGI (reference sequence). Trimming took off 5 bases at V and 3 bases at J, with 14 bases between the two ends. As DNA, the CDR3 is TGTGCCAGCAGTGCATCAGGGGCCGTCTATAATTCACCCCTCCACTTT. Translated: CASSASGAVYNSPLHF.

The V call is TRBV3-1 (or the pseudogene TRBV3-2), the J call TRBJ2-7; D unresolved. The CDR3 totals 15 residues. Trimming cost V 1 base and J 4 bases, with 14 bases left between them. Germline CDR1 LGHDT, CDR2 YNNKEL (reference sequence). DNA for the CDR3: TGTGCCAGCAGCCAAGCCCTACCTGGGCGGTACGAGCAGTACTTC. It is translated as CASSQALPGRYEQYF.